One and the same sample provided the 9 T cell receptor beta chains below, sequenced in a study of T cells in Graves' hyperthyroidism and ophthalmopathy. TCR beta CDR3 regions were amplified from RNA. First-round RT-PCR with HTBI primers amplified the TCR CDR3 region. TCRdb fed the multiplex PCR reads into MiXCR, producing one record per CDR3 protein. The data contain 750,000 to 950,000 distinct CDR3 sequences, 38% of them singletons. The specimen was blood. Every receptor here comes from a man aged 18 to 30 with Graves' hyperthyroidism.

About this clonotype: One end of the junction is discordant with germline, which a read error may explain. The V gene is TRBV13, the J gene TRBJ2-5, with TRBD1 matching over 10 bases. CDR1 PRHDT and CDR2 FYEKMQ come from the germline V gene (reference sequence). The CDR3 covers 16 residues. The CDR3 DNA sequence: TGTGCAAGCAGCACCCGGACAGGGGGGCACCAAGAGACCCAGTACTTC. It codes for CASSTRTGGHQETQYF. The whole variable domain, filled in from reference TRBV13 and TRBJ2-5, reads AAGVIQSPRHLIKEKRETATLKCYPIPRHDTVYWYQQGPGQDPQFLISFYEKMQSDKGSIPDRFSAQQFSDYHSELNMSSLELGDSALYFCASSTRTGGHQETQYFGPGTRLLVL.

There are many counts of this clonotype. The rearrangement joins TRBV7-2 to TRBJ2-7; 7 nucleotides align to TRBD1. The length of the CDR3 is 13 residues. Germline V gene data show CDR1 as SGHTA and CDR2 as FQGNSA. J lost 3 bases, V lost 3 bases, and 2 bases had no gene match. The CDR3: CASSFRDSYEQYF. In nucleotides, the CDR3 is TGTGCCAGCAGCTTCCGGGACAGCTACGAGCAGTACTTC.

The chain is built from TRBV7-9 and TRBJ2-7; D is possibly TRBD2 (5 bases). V shed 4 bases and J shed 3 bases, with 13 bases lying between them. The CDR3 is made up of 14 amino acids. The germline V gene has CDR1 SEHNR and CDR2 FQNEAQ (reference sequence). Here the CDR3 reads CASSSDSAFYEQYF. In nucleotides, the CDR3 is TGTGCCAGCAGCTCGGACTCGGCGTTCTACGAGCAGTACTTC.

Turning to this clonotype: Possible read error: a much larger clone is one base away. CDR3 sequence: CAGSVAARSREQYF. The CDR3 bases are TGTGCCGGCAGCGTAGCCGCCAGGTCGAGGGAGCAGTACTTC. This sequence joins TRBV9 and TRBJ2-7; no clear D gene. CDR1 SGDLS and CDR2 YYNGEE come from the germline V gene. This CDR3 has 14 residues. The variable domain in full, with the rest retrieved from reference TRBV9 and TRBJ2-7, is DSGVTQTPKHLITATGQRVTLRCSPRSGDLSVYWYQQSLDQGLQFLIQYYNGEERAKGNILERFSAQQFPDLHSELNLSSLELGDSALYFCAGSVAARSREQYFGPGTRLTVT.

Comments on this clonotype: This may arise from a read error, as a much more abundant clone is one base away. This chain joins TRBV7-3 and TRBJ2-5; TRBD1 or TRBD2 may be the D gene (5 bases each). Germline V lookup: CDR1 SGHTA, CDR2 FQGTGA. The CDR3 sequence is 13 residues long. The CDR3 region is CATSRGFQGTQYF. CDR3 DNA: TGTGCCACCAGCCGGGGCTTCCAAGGGACCCAGTACTTC.

This clonotype was recorded at least ten times. The chain has TRBV7-9 and TRBJ1-1; D might be TRBD1 (6 bases). Between the trimmed V and J ends, which lost 1 base and 1 base, there was a span of 7 bases. In germline, CDR1 is SEHNR, CDR2 FQNEAQ (reference sequence). CDR3 length: 14 residues. In DNA, the CDR3 is TGTGCCAGCAGCTTAGTAGGGGGGAACACTGAAGCTTTCTTT. This gives the protein CASSLVGGNTEAFF.

This clonotype was detected many times. The V call is TRBV29-1, the J call TRBJ2-2, with 7 bases lining up with TRBD2. V shed 5 bases and J 0 bases; nucleotides not matched to a gene: 6. The germline gives CDR1 SQVTM, CDR2 ANQGSEA. CDR3 size: 15 residues. CDR3 sequence: CSVNWAGANTGELFF. In DNA, the CDR3 is TGCAGCGTTAATTGGGCGGGGGCGAACACCGGGGAGCTGTTTTTT.

This clonotype was counted many times. This rearrangement joins TRBV5-6 to TRBJ1-2; D call uncertain. CDR1 and CDR2 (germline): SGHDT, YYEEEE. The CDR3 sequence is 13 residues long. V shed 0 bases and J shed 4 bases, with 7 bases lying between them. The CDR3 here is CASSLAGIYGYTF. The CDR3 coding sequence is TGTGCCAGCAGCTTGGCCGGAATCTATGGCTACACCTTC.

For the CDR3, the DNA is TGTGCTAGTGGCCTAGGCTCGGTGGAGACCCAGTACTTC. Translating gives CASGLGSVETQYF. The chain combines TRBV7-7 with TRBJ2-5, with no clear D. The CDR3 contains 13 residues. Germline V gives CDR1 SSHAT, CDR2 FNYEAQ (reference sequence).